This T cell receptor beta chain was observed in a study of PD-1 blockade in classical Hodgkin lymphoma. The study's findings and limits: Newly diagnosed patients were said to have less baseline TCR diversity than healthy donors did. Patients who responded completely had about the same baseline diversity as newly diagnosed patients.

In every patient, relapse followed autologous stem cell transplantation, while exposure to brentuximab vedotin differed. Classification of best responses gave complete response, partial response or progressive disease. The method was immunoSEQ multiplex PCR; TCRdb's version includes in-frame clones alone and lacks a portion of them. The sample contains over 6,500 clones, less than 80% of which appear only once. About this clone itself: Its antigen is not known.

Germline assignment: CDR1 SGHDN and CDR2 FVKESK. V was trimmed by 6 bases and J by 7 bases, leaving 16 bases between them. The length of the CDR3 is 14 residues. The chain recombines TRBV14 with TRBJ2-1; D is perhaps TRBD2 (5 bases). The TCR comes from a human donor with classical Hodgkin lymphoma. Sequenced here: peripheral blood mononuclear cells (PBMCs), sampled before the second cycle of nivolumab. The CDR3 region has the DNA TGTGCCAGCAGAAAGAGCGGAGAAGGGAATGAGCAGTTCTTC. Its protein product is CASRKSGEGNEQFF.